This TCR beta chain was recorded in a study of early T cells in non-severe SARS-CoV-2 infection (dated by TCRdb to the early 2020s). A note on the overall study: Because TCR sequencing relied on bulk RNA taken from unsorted whole blood, pairing of alpha and beta chains was not possible. Beyond this particular receptor, the publication reports: VDJdb matching was skewed toward anti-spike CD8 responses and likely underestimated virus-specific expansions, missing private and CD4 specificities.

This clonotype has a handful of counts. This clone's antigen is unknown. Base qualities are not recorded, but no much larger clone differs from it by a single base. Set within a cohort of healthcare workers in London, UK, this nested case-control study involved weekly PCR testing of nasopharyngeal swabs along with blood sampling. Between 23 and 31 March 2020, the week of the UK lockdown, healthcare workers were enrolled and then followed up weekly for as long as 16 weeks. Reading the germline V gene gives CDR1 SGHRS and CDR2 YFSETQ. The CDR3 spans 12 residues, from the cysteine through the phenylalanine. Only the CDR3 part of the read is kept: 36 bases, read in frame from the first base. The germline ends are 7 bases apart after V is trimmed by 4 bases and J by 6 bases. Libraries were built with 5' RACE. Sequencing was performed on a NextSeq 500. In the TCR library protocol, unique molecular identifiers were attached to individual cDNA molecules to correct for PCR bias and sequencing error. TCR alpha and beta chains were both sequenced, and the abundances of alpha and beta sequences in each sample were closely correlated with each other. The study's own analysis went as follows. Decombinator V4 was used to perform V gene, J gene and CDR3 annotation of TCR sequences. Expanded TCRs were defined as changing significantly between any two time points under a Poisson model with p below 0.0001. TCR abundances were normalised to the total number of TCRs sequenced per sample and expressed as counts per million. MAIT TCRs were defined by TRAV1-2 paired with TRAJ12, TRAJ20 or TRAJ33, and iNKT TCRs by TRAV10 paired with TRAJ18. VDJdb, accessed 1 November 2021, was searched for CMV, EBV and SARS-CoV-2 annotated TCRs, with TCRs annotated for multiple antigens excluded. TCRdb reprocessed the public reads (quality trimming at Q25 with fastp, clone calling with MiXCR) and kept in-frame beta chains. Entries are consolidated by CDR3 protein sequence, retaining the most common genes and DNA. What appears here as the V and J calls and clone size reflects TCRdb's work, not the paper's. The sample includes about 77,000 distinct CDR3 sequences, with over 4% observed a single time. Clones ranked in the top ten supply around 7.3% of the sample.

The sequence was obtained from an adult who was a healthcare worker with PCR-confirmed SARS-CoV-2 infection or an uninfected control (not recorded which). The chain employs TRBV5-1 and TRBJ2-2; no confident D gene assignment can be made. The material was whole blood, obtained at baseline. The CDR3 reads CASSASPGELFF. The bases read TGCGCCAGCAGCGCCTCTCCCGGGGAGCTGTTTTTT.